Given below is one T cell receptor (beta chain) in context. Its antigen is unidentified. The data belong to a study of beta chain features in type 1 diabetes. General observations from the study: Among all four CD4+ subsets, Type 1 diabetes patients had TCRB CDR3s that were moderately but significantly shorter.

V was clipped by 3 bases and J by 4 bases; unmatched bases: 10. The CDR3 contains 16 residues. Germline V gives CDR1 LNHNV, CDR2 YYDKDF (reference sequence). Every isolated RNA sample was fully reverse transcribed, so sequencing captured expressed TCRB transcripts. TCRdb's copy holds only in-frame clones and misses some; the assay was immunoSEQ multiplex PCR. The sample yields about 650,000 clones, roughly 12% seen once. The TCR was taken from a young man with type 1 diabetes. This chain connects TRBV15 to TRBJ2-7, with 9 bases that match TRBD1. Sequenced sample: naive CD4+ T cells from blood. Here the CDR3 DNA reads TGTGCCACCAGCAGGCATGACGGGACAGGGCGATACGAGCAGTACTTC. Translation gives CATSRHDGTGRYEQYF.